These 5 T cell receptor beta chains were sequenced from one sample in a study of CD8 T cells in ankylosing spondylitis. From the 5' RACE reads, TCRdb called clonotypes with MiXCR, one entry per CDR3 protein. This sample has 200,000 to 250,000 distinct CDR3 sequences; 20% to 30% occur once, and the top ten carry 5% to 8%. Input material: blood, either unsorted or a sorted T cell fraction (not recorded which). The receptors here all came from a male donor with ankylosing spondylitis or in good health (not recorded which).

This clonotype was detected ten times or more. This chain connects TRBV3-1 to TRBJ2-7, with D hard to call. The CDR3 is made up of 12 amino acids. Germline V gene sequence: CDR1 LGHDT, CDR2 YNNKEL (reference sequence). Trimming removed 7 bases at V and 2 bases at J, with 9 bases between. CDR3 sequence (DNA): TGTGCCAGCACCGGCAGCACCTACGAGCAGTACTTC. Amino acids: CASTGSTYEQYF.

In its sample, this clonotype was seen many times. J is TRBJ2-1 and V is TRBV2; 7 bases match TRBD1. CDR1 is SNHLY, CDR2 FYNNEI, per germline. V dropped 3 bases and J dropped 6; count of bases not matched to a gene: 8. This CDR3 spans 15 amino acids. CDR3 protein: CASSDGRGSFNEQFF. The CDR3 DNA sequence: TGTGCCAGCAGTGACGGCAGGGGGTCGTTCAATGAGCAGTTCTTC.

The chain has TRBV12-3 or TRBV12-4 and TRBJ1-4; the match to TRBD1 covers 11 bases. V was clipped by 6 bases and J by 3 bases; unmatched bases: 6. The CDR3 is made up of 16 amino acids. The CDR3 spells CASSRDRGVANEKLFF. The CDR3 nucleotides read TGTGCCAGCAGCCGGGACAGGGGGGTGGCTAATGAAAAACTGTTTTTT.

This clonotype has ten or more counts. The gene calls are TRBV4-2 and TRBJ2-1; 9 nucleotides agree with TRBD1. The CDR3 is made up of 15 amino acids. After removal of 2 bases from V and 7 bases from J, the junction contained 6 bases not matched to a gene. Germline V gene data show CDR1 as LGHNA and CDR2 as YNFKEQ. In DNA form, the CDR3 reads TGTGCCAGCAGCCAATCCACAGGGGGCAAAAATGAGCAGTTCTTC. This encodes CASSQSTGGKNEQFF.

This clonotype was seen repeatedly, ten times or more. This chain uses TRBV29-1 with TRBJ2-3, with D possibly called TRBD1 or TRBD2 (6 bases each). Germline V gene lookup returns CDR1 SQVTM and CDR2 ANQGSEA. The CDR3 is 14 amino acids. Trimming stripped 7 bases from V and 4 bases from J, with 18 bases between. The CDR3 DNA sequence: TGCAGCGCCGAGGGGGGAGAGGCCCCAGATACGCAGTATTTT. The encoded protein is CSAEGGEAPDTQYF.